Shown below are 17 T cell receptor beta chains from a single sample sequenced in a study of blood T cell repertoires in COVID-19. Profiled with immunoSEQ multiplex PCR; TCRdb holds only in-frame clones, not every one. The sample yields approximately 120,000 clones, roughly 79% seen once. Sequenced sample: peripheral blood. All receptors derive from a human donor in a cohort sampled during active COVID-19.

The chain combines TRBV11-2 with TRBJ2-7, with D tentatively TRBD1 (6 bases). Trimming stripped 5 bases from V and 1 base from J, with 21 bases between. CDR1 is SGHAT, CDR2 FQNNGV, per germline. The CDR3 runs to 17 residues. The CDR3 sequence is CASSPRQAGSLSYEQYF. The CDR3 DNA reads as TGTGCCAGCAGCCCCCGACAGGCCGGATCCCTATCCTACGAGCAGTACTTC.

The genes are TRBV5-6 and TRBJ2-3, with 8 positions matching TRBD1. The CDR3 consists of 16 residues. Germline CDR1 reads SGHDT; CDR2 reads YYEEEE. V lost 0 bases and J lost 4; bases outside the gene matches: 7. As DNA, the CDR3 is TGTGCCAGCAGCTTGGTTGGCAGGGGGCCCGCAGATACGCAGTATTTT. Translating it yields CASSLVGRGPADTQYF.

The J gene is TRBJ1-1, the V gene TRBV5-8; D gene uncertain. V was shortened by 0 bases and J by 3 bases, with 9 bases between the two germline ends. This CDR3 contains 14 residues. Germline V CDR1 and CDR2: SGHTS, YDEGEE. The CDR3 DNA reads TGTGCCAGCAGCTTGGAACAGAGATACACTGAAGCTTTCTTT. Encoded protein: CASSLEQRYTEAFF.

V is TRBV5-1 and J is TRBJ1-3; no reliable D call. V was shortened by 1 base and J by 0 bases, with 14 bases between the two germline ends. The V gene's germline CDR1 is SGHRS and CDR2 YFSETQ. The CDR3 is 17 amino acids. The CDR3 sequence is CASSLRLATSSGNTIYF. CDR3 DNA sequence: TGCGCCAGCAGCTTGAGACTGGCCACGAGCTCTGGAAACACCATATATTTT.

The chain has TRBV28 and TRBJ1-2; D might be TRBD1 (6 bases). The CDR3 consists of 11 residues. Per the germline V gene, CDR1 is MDHEN and CDR2 is SYDVKM. V lost 10 bases to trimming and J lost 4 bases, with 10 bases between them. CDR3 DNA: TGTGCCACCCGGACAGTCTATGGCTACACCTTC. Translated, it gives CATRTVYGYTF.

The rearrangement uses TRBV5-6 and TRBJ1-1; D perhaps matches TRBD1 (5 bases). This CDR3 comprises 15 residues. Germline V lookup: CDR1 SGHDT, CDR2 YYEEEE. Between the trimmed V and J ends, which lost 1 base and 5 bases, there was a span of 15 bases. Here the CDR3 DNA reads TGTGCCAGCAGCTTGTTTTCGCCAGGGCAAACTGAAGCTTTCTTT. The encoded protein is CASSLFSPGQTEAFF.

The V and J genes are TRBV6-5 and TRBJ1-6; the match to TRBD1 covers 9 bases. The J segment lost 5 bases and the V segment lost 6 bases, leaving 5 bases of the junction unmatched. Germline loops: CDR1 MNHEY, CDR2 SVGAGI. The CDR3 is 15 amino acids. This CDR3 reads CASRRGQGNNSPLHF. CDR3 sequence (DNA): TGTGCCAGCAGAAGGGGACAGGGAAATAATTCACCCCTCCACTTT.

The chain recombines TRBV7-2 with TRBJ1-2; D might be TRBD1 (5 bases). Germline lookup yields CDR1 SGHTA and CDR2 FQGNSA. V lost 5 bases and J 1 base, leaving 8 bases between the germline ends. This CDR3 is built from 13 residues. CDR3 in amino acids: CASSPDSNYGYTF. The CDR3 nucleotides read TGTGCCAGCAGCCCAGACAGTAACTATGGCTACACCTTC.

The V and J genes are TRBV30 and TRBJ2-1; D is unresolved. The V and J ends lost 2 bases and 1 base respectively, with 9 bases between them. Looked up from germline, CDR1 is GTSNPN and CDR2 is SVGIG (reference sequence). CDR3 length: 14 residues. The CDR3 DNA is TGTGCCTGGAGTTGGCGGCTTTCCTACAATGAGCAGTTCTTC. This codes for CAWSWRLSYNEQFF.

Here the CDR3 reads CASTLAGGQETQYF. CDR3 bases: TGTGCCAGCACTTTGGCAGGGGGGCAAGAGACCCAGTACTTC. The gene calls are TRBV11-3 and TRBJ2-5; a possible D gene is TRBD1 (7 bases). V lost 7 bases and J lost 2, with 14 bases in between. The germline V gene has CDR1 SGHNT and CDR2 YENEEA. This CDR3 region has 14 residues.

The V and J genes are TRBV28 and TRBJ1-1; D is unresolved. This CDR3 has 14 residues. Germline CDR1 MDHEN, CDR2 SYDVKM. V shed 4 bases and J shed 0 bases, with 9 bases lying between them. The CDR3, as DNA: TGTGCCAGCAGTTCCACGGGATTGAACACTGAAGCTTTCTTT. Translation: CASSSTGLNTEAFF.

This rearrangement joins TRBV30 to TRBJ2-2; TRBD1 aligns across 7 bases. The CDR3 runs to 15 residues. V was clipped by 3 bases and J by 0 bases; unmatched bases: 4. Germline CDR1 and CDR2: GTSNPN and SVGIG (reference sequence). CDR3 residues: CAWRDGTANTGELFF. The CDR3 DNA is TGTGCCTGGAGGGACGGGACAGCGAACACCGGGGAGCTGTTTTTT.

This clone was seen only once. The chain has TRBV27 and TRBJ2-7; TRBD1 is a possible D gene (6 bases). Per the germline V gene, CDR1 is MNHEY and CDR2 is SMNVEV (reference sequence). Deletions cut 2 bases from V and 0 bases from J, with 17 bases between. The CDR3 spans 17 residues. For the CDR3, the DNA is TGTGCCAGCAGTTTACACCAACGAGGGGGTAGCTCCTACGAGCAGTACTTC. Its protein is CASSLHQRGGSSYEQYF.

The V gene is TRBV7-2, the J gene TRBJ2-1; 11 nucleotides line up with TRBD2. With V trimmed by 5 bases and J by 9 bases, 12 bases remained unmatched. This CDR3 is built from 16 residues. Per germline, CDR1 SGHTA and CDR2 FQGNSA. The CDR3 nucleotides are TGTGCCAGCAGCCTTCAACTAGCGGGGGCGTACTCTGAGCAGTTCTTC. Translation gives CASSLQLAGAYSEQFF. The full variable domain, rest sourced from reference TRBV7-2 and TRBJ2-1, is GAGVSQSPSNKVTEKGKDVELRCDPISGHTALYWYRQSLGQGLEFLIYFQGNSAPDKSGLPSDRFSAERTGGSVSTLTIQRTQQEDSAVYLCASSLQLAGAYSEQFFGPGTRLTVL.

This rearrangement joins TRBV9 to TRBJ2-7, with D tentatively TRBD1 (5 bases). The germline gives CDR1 SGDLS, CDR2 YYNGEE. CDR3 length: 13 residues. Trimming stripped 3 bases from V and 6 bases from J, with 13 bases between. CDR3 sequence: CASSEGPVPEQYF. Here the CDR3 DNA reads TGTGCCAGCAGCGAGGGGCCAGTCCCCGAGCAGTACTTC.

This chain uses TRBV7-2 with TRBJ2-7; 7 nucleotides line up with TRBD1. Germline V gene lookup returns CDR1 SGHTA and CDR2 FQGNSA. The junction had 5 bases not matched to a gene; V was cut back by 1 base and J by 2 bases. The length of the CDR3 is 15 residues. The CDR3 loop reads CASSLDDRDTYEQYF. CDR3 nucleotides: TGTGCCAGCAGCTTAGACGACAGGGATACCTACGAGCAGTACTTC.

This clone was seen a handful of times. The rearrangement joins TRBV11-2 to TRBJ2-7, with D unresolved. The germline CDR1 and CDR2 sequences are SGHAT and FQNNGV. V lost 2 bases, J lost 0 bases, and 8 bases lay in between. The CDR3 spans 14 residues. The CDR3 reads CASSLSTPSYEQYF. The CDR3 DNA follows: TGTGCCAGCAGCTTATCGACACCCTCCTACGAGCAGTACTTC.